Given below is one TCR beta chain in context. TCRdb reprocessed the 5' RACE reads, keeping one entry per CDR3 protein, no DNA. This sample's table reports about 160,000 distinct CDR3 sequences. CDR3 length: 15 residues. Looked up from germline, CDR1 is MNHEY and CDR2 is SMNVEV (reference sequence). The data were obtained in a study of T cells expressing NK-cell markers. In the study overall: The TCR beta repertoires were obtained from sorted CD3+CD56+NKG2C+, CD3+CD56+NKG2C- and CD3+CD56-NKG2C+ T cells.

The sequenced material came from blood T cells: a sorted CD56 or NKG2C T cell subset, CD4+ or CD8+ T cells, or bulk PBMC T cells (not recorded which). The sequence derives from a man aged 18-75 years in good health. The rearrangement joins TRBV27 to TRBJ2-2; TCRdb reports TRBD1, a call that lacks DNA to check it against. The CDR3: CASSLSREMDGELFF.